This T cell receptor beta chain was captured in a study of blood T cell repertoires in COVID-19. Seattle patients were enrolled while actively infected and followed longitudinally. In the original analysis: It was from reference gene primer amplification that nucleated cell counts were estimated. Generated by immunoSEQ multiplex PCR, the TCRdb table keeps only in-frame clones and is missing some. The D gene and trimming were derived from the DNA, and the V and J assignments and clone size from that table. The table lists 150,000 or so clones, around 87% of them singletons, with around 10% in the top ten. The CDR3 runs to 15 residues. V was trimmed by 3 bases and J by 0 bases, leaving 9 bases between them. CDR1 LNHDA and CDR2 SQIVND come from the germline V gene (reference sequence).

The material sequenced was peripheral blood. This receptor was identified in a woman in her sixties or seventies with COVID-19, enrolled during active disease. This chain uses TRBV19 with TRBJ2-1; tentatively, D is TRBD1 (5 bases). CDR3 nucleotides: TGTGCCAGTAGTATTCGGCAGGGCTCCTACAATGAGCAGTTCTTC. It encodes CASSIRQGSYNEQFF. The full variable domain, in which reference TRBV19 and TRBJ2-1 provide the parts outside the CDR3, is DGGITQSPKYLFRKEGQNVTLSCEQNLNHDAMYWYRQDPGQGLRLIYYSQIVNDFQKGDIAEGYSVSREKKESFPLTVTSAQKNPTAFYLCASSIRQGSYNEQFFGPGTRLTVL.